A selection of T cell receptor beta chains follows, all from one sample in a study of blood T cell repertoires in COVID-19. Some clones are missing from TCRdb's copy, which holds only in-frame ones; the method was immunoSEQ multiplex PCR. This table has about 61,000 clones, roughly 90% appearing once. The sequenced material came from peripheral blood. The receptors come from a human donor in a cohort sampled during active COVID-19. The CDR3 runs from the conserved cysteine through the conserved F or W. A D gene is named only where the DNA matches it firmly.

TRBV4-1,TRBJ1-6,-,CASSQDSSYNSPLHF,TGCGCCAGCAGCCAAGACAGCTCCTATAATTCACCCCTCCACTTT
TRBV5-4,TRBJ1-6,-,CASSLEAGPNSPLHF,TGTGCCAGCAGCTTGGAGGCAGGGCCTAATTCACCCCTCCACTTT
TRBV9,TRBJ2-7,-,CASSVGVGSSYEQYF,TGTGCCAGCAGCGTAGGCGTGGGCAGCTCCTACGAGCAGTACTTC
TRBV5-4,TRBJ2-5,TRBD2,CASSLTRLAGVGETQYF,TGTGCCAGCAGCCTAACACGACTAGCGGGAGTTGGAGAGACCCAGTACTTC
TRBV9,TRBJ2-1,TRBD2,CASSPRLADTYNEQFF,TGTGCCAGCAGCCCGAGACTAGCGGATACCTACAATGAGCAGTTCTTC
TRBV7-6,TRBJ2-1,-,CASSSSTPEQFF,TGTGCCAGCAGCTCTAGCACCCCTGAGCAGTTCTTC
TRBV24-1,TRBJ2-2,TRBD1,CATSENQGAGELFF,TGTGCCACCAGTGAGAACCAGGGGGCCGGGGAGCTGTTTTTT
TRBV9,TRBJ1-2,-,CASSPDTGAYGYTF,TGTGCCAGCAGCCCGGATACGGGAGCCTATGGCTACACCTTC
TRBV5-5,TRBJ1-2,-,CASSLSPLEGGDGYTF,TGTGCCAGCAGCTTGTCCCCGCTGGAGGGCGGGGATGGCTACACCTTC
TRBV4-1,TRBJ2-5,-,CASSQDGPVTRQETQYF,TGCGCCAGCAGCCAAGATGGGCCGGTTACCCGCCAAGAGACCCAGTACTTC
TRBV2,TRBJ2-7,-,CASSDGKGRVISYEQYF,TGTGCCAGCAGTGATGGTAAGGGCAGGGTAATTTCCTACGAGCAGTACTTC